This note documents a single T cell receptor (beta chain) sequence. No cognate antigen has been identified for it. No clone much larger than this one lies a single base away; base qualities are absent. V and J are truncated by 1 base and 6 bases respectively, leaving an intervening sequence of 28 bases. The CDR3, cysteine through phenylalanine, is 20 amino acids long. The entry retains the CDR3 DNA only, 60 bases that are in frame from base 1. CDR1 and CDR2 (SEHNR, FQNEAQ) derive from the germline V gene (reference sequence). This entry is derived from a study of blood T cells in healthy people across ages (dated by TCRdb to between 2015 and 2016). Some background on the complete study: In model experiments, template switching captured roughly one uniquely barcoded TCR beta cDNA molecule for every two T cells. Age-related changes in TCR beta repertoire diversity were measured in the study by deep sequencing normalized with unique cDNA molecular identifiers. To avoid experimental bias, donors of different ages were distributed randomly across sequencing lanes. Two additional independent replicas of 1 million unique cDNA reads from the same blood draw were analyzed for two donors (one aged 18 to 29 and one aged 80 or older). The donors were split into four age groups: young (average about 16 years), middle-aged (over 35), aged (roughly 68) and long-lived (about 74). General study outcomes and caveats: The percentage of naive T cells measured by flow cytometry correlated strongly with observed TCR beta diversity. Compared with the aged group, the long-lived group had more naive CD4+ T cells, fewer expanded clones and increased TCR diversity, suggesting age selection. Estimates of total diversity based on one million sequenced T cells were regarded as lower bounds and as underestimates. As age increased, observed TCR beta diversity per million T cells dropped in a roughly linear way, and a significant reduction was already evident by age 40. Because profiling used bulk unsorted PBMCs, naive and antigen-experienced compartments could not be compared conclusively. The CMV infection status of donors was not known, potentially confounding age-related changes in expanded clonotypes.

Library prep was done by 5' RACE. Sequenced using an Illumina HiSeq 2500. A second about 7 to 12 cycle PCR used a sample-barcoded 5' primer and a J-beta primer mix. A unique molecular identifier was introduced onto each TCR beta cDNA molecule by a template-switch 5' adaptor carrying 12 random nucleotides. Each sample yielded at least 3 million CDR3-containing paired-end reads. First-strand cDNA was synthesized from all RNA with the Mint cDNA synthesis kit, primed by a TRBC-specific oligonucleotide. All cDNA was treated with uracil-DNA glycosylase and then went through a first 18-cycle PCR with the universal primers M1SS and BC2_uni_R. The authors processed their data as follows. For normalization, 1 million high-quality reads, each with a distinct molecular identifier, were randomly selected from each sample. Reads sharing molecular identifiers were discarded rather than binned into consensus sequences. MiTCR, set to a Q25 quality threshold and the strictest error-elimination algorithm, was used for CDR3 identification, clonotype clustering and error correction. A nonparametric unseen species model using Euler transformation provided a lower-bound estimate of total TCR beta diversity. TCRdb itself trimmed the public reads at Q25 with fastp, ran MiXCR and retained productive beta chains. A single entry per CDR3 protein holds the most common genes and DNA from its merged rows. These V and J calls originate from TCRdb's pipeline instead of the authors' own analysis. This sample comprises around 850,000 distinct CDR3 sequences, 35% to 40% of them detected only once. The ten biggest clones cover roughly 13% of the sample.

The 39 donors, aged 6 to 90 years, were systemically healthy Caucasian individuals from Russia. Approximately 9 milliliters of peripheral blood were collected from each donor into EDTA-treated Vacutainer tubes. Ficoll-Paque density-gradient centrifugation was used to isolate PBMCs, with at least 6.5 million per sample. Trizol reagent was used to extract total RNA from the PBMCs, yielding at least 6 micrograms per sample. For every donor, an aliquot of PBMCs went through flow cytometry to measure the percentages of naive CD45RAhigh/CD27high T cells. This receptor was taken from a man aged 18 to 30 in good health. Sequenced input: blood. Rearrangement joined TRBV7-9 to TRBJ2-1; TRBD1 might be the D gene, on 6 matching bases. For the CDR3, the sequence is CASSLGTPGGQGKNRNEQFF. The nucleotide sequence is given as TGTGCCAGCAGCTTAGGAACCCCGGGTGGGCAGGGGAAAAATCGCAATGAGCAGTTCTTC.